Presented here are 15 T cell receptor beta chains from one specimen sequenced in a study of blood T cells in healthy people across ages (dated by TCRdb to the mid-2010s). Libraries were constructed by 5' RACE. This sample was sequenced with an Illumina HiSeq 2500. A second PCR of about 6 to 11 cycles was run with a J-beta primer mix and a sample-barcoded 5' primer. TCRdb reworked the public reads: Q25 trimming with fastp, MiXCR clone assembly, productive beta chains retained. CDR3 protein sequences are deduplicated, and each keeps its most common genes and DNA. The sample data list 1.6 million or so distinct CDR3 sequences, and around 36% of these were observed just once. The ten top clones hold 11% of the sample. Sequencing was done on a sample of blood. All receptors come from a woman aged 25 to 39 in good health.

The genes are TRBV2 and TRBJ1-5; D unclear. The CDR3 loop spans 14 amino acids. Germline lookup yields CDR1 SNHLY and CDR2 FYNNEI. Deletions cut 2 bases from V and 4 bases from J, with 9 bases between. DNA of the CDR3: TGTGCCAGCAGTGAATCTGTGGGAAATCAGCCCCAGCATTTT. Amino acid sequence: CASSESVGNQPQHF.

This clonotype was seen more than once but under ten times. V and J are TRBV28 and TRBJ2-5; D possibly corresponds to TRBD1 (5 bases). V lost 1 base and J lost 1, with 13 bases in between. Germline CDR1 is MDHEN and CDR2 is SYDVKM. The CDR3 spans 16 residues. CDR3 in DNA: TGTGCCAGCAGTTTATCGGTCAGGGCATCCCAAGAGACCCAGTACTTC. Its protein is CASSLSVRASQETQYF.

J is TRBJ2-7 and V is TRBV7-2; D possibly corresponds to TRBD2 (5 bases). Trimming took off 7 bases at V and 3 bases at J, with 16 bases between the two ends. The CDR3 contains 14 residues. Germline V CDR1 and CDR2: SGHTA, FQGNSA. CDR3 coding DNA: TGTGCCAGCAACTGGACCCTCGGGAACTACGAGCAGTACTTC. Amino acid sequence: CASNWTLGNYEQYF.

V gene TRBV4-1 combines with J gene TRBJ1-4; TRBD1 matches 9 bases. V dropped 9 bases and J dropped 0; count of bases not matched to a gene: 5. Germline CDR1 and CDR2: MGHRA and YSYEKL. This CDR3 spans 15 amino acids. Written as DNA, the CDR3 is TGCGCCAGTGGACAGGGGACTGCAACTAATGAAAAACTGTTTTTT. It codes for CASGQGTATNEKLFF.

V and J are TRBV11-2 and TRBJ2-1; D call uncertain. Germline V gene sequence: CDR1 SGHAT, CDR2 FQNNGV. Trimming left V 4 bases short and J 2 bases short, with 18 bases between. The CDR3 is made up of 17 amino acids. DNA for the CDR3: TGTGCCAGCAGCTCGCGATTATTATTTGGGACCTACAATGAGCAGTTCTTC. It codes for CASSSRLLFGTYNEQFF.

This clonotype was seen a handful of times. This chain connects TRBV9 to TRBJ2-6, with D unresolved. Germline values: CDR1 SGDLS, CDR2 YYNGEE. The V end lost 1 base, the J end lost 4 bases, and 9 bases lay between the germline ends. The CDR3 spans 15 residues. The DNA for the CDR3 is TGTGCCAGCAGCGTAAGGCTAGGCGGGGCCAACGTCCTGACTTTC. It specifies CASSVRLGGANVLTF.

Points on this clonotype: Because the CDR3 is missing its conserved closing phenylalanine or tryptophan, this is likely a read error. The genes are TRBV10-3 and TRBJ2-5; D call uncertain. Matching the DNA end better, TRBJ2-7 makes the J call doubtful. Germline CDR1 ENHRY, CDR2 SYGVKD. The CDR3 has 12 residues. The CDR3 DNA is TGTGCCATCAGTGACAGCGCCTACGAGCAGTACTGC. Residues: CAISDSAYEQYC.

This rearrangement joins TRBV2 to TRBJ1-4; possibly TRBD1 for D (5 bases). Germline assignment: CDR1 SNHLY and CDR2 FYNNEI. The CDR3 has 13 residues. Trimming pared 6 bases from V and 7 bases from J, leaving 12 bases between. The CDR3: CASRGDGIEKLFF. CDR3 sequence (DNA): TGTGCCAGCAGGGGGGACGGCATTGAAAAACTGTTTTTT.

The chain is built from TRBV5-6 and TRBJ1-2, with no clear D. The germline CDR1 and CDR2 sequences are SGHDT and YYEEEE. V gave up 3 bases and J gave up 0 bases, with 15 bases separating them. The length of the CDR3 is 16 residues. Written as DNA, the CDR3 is TGTGCCAGCAGCTCCCGTGGGATACTCTCTAACTATGGCTACACCTTC. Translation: CASSSRGILSNYGYTF. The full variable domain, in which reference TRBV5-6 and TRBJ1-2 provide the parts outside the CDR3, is DAGVTQSPTHLIKTRGQQVTLRCSPKSGHDTVSWYQQALGQGPQFIFQYYEEEERQRGNFPDRFSGHQFPNYSSELNVNALLLGDSALYLCASSSRGILSNYGYTFGSGTRLTVV.

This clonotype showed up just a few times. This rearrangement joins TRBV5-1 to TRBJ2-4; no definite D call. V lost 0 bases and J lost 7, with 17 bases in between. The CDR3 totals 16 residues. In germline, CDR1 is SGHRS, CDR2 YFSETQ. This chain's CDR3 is CASSLGTLAANNIQYF. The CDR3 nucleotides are TGCGCCAGCAGCTTGGGTACCCTTGCGGCTAACAACATTCAGTACTTC. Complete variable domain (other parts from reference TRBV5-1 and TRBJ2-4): KAGVTQTPRYLIKTRGQQVTLSCSPISGHRSVSWYQQTPGQGLQFLFEYFSETQRNKGNFPGRFSGRQFSNSRSEMNVSTLELGDSALYLCASSLGTLAANNIQYFGAGTRLSVL.

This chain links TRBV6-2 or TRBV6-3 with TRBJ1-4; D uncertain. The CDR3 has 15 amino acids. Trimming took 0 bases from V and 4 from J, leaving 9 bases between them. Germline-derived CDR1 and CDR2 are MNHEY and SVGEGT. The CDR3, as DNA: TGTGCCAGCAGTTACTCGCGGACCGTTAATGAAAAACTGTTTTTT. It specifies CASSYSRTVNEKLFF.

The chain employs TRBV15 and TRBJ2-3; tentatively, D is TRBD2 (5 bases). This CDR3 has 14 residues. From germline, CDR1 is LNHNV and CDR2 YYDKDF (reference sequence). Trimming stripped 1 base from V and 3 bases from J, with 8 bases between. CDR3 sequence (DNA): TGTGCCACCAGCAGAGGTGAGCGGACAGATACGCAGTATTTT. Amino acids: CATSRGERTDTQYF.

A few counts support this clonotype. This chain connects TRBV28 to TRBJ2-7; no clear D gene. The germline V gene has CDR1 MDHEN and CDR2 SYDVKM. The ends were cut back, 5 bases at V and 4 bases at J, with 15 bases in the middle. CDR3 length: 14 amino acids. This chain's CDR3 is CASSDPGLPYEQYF. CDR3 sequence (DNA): TGTGCCAGCAGTGACCCCGGATTGCCGTACGAGCAGTACTTC.

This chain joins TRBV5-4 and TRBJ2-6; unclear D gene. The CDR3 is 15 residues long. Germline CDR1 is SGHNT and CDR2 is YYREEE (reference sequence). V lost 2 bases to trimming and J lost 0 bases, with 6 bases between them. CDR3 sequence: CASSFRDSGANVLTF. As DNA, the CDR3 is TGTGCCAGCAGCTTCCGTGACTCTGGGGCCAACGTCCTGACTTTC.

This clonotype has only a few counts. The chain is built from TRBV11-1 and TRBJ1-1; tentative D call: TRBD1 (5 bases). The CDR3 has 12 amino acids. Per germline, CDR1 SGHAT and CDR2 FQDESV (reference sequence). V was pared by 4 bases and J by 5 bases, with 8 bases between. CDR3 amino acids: CASSWDGTEAFF. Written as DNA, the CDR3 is TGTGCCAGCAGCTGGGACGGGACTGAAGCTTTCTTT.